The clone carrying this T cell receptor (beta chain) has only one observation. The antigen is unknown. This sample stems from a study of cytomegalovirus exposure and HLA in healthy donors. With 60 Vbeta and 13 Jbeta primers, the PCR was carried out. Data came from immunoSEQ multiplex PCR; TCRdb stores just in-frame clones and leaves some out. Of over 150,000 clones in the sample, 82% were seen once. The V gene's germline CDR1 is KGHSH and CDR2 LQKENI. The CDR3 runs 15 residues. V lost 2 bases to trimming and J lost 7 bases; unmatched junction nucleotides: 1. Study results and caveats: In vitro testing confirmed three CMV-associated chains as specific for CMV antigens.

Sequences were obtained from PBMCs. The sequence derives from a male donor in good health and CMV-seropositive. This chain links TRBV18 with TRBJ1-6, with 11 nucleotides matching TRBD1. CDR3 coding DNA: TGTGCCAGCTCACCAGGACAGGGGGCAAATTCACCCCTCCACTTT. Protein product: CASSPGQGANSPLHF.